These T cell receptor beta chains were read from a single sample in a study of OX40 agonist ivuxolimab in advanced cancers. The protocol was immunoSEQ multiplex PCR, while the TCRdb copy is restricted to in-frame clones and leaves out a portion. The repertoire holds about 100,000 clones, with around 90% as singletons. Material: CD4+ or CD8+ T cells sorted from blood, obtained in a trial of the OX40 agonist ivuxolimab. The receptors derive from an adult with an advanced solid tumor such as melanoma, head and neck, liver or kidney cancer. The CDR3 runs from the conserved cysteine through the conserved F or W. A D gene is named only where the DNA matches it firmly. Clone size is given for some rows only: seen once, a few or many times, or a class if the clone is expanded.

few	TRBV28	TRBJ1-5	-	TGTGCCAGCAGTACCAACCTTTGGGGGCGCAATCAGCCCCAGCATTTT	CASSTNLWGRNQPQHF
-	TRBV6-1	TRBJ2-1	-	TGTGCCAGCAGTGAGCGGGCCATAAGGGCCTACAATGAGCAGTTCTTC	CASSERAIRAYNEQFF
few	TRBV6-5	TRBJ1-2	TRBD1	TGTGCCAGCAGTCGGGGACAGACTAACTATGGCTACACCTTC	CASSRGQTNYGYTF
-	TRBV6-5	TRBJ2-7	TRBD2	TGTGCCAGCAGTTACTCCCGGGGGGGTTTGTCGGAGCAGTACTTC	CASSYSRGGLSEQYF
-	TRBV11-2	TRBJ2-3	-	TGTGCCAGCAGCTTTTTACCCGGGGGCGGGAGATCGGATACGCAGTATTTT	CASSFLPGGGRSDTQYF
-	TRBV7-2	TRBJ2-1	TRBD2	TGTGCCAGCAGCTTCGCCGGGACTAGTGCCTACAATGAGCAGTTCTTC	CASSFAGTSAYNEQFF
-	TRBV7-2	TRBJ2-1	TRBD2	TGTGCCAGCAGCTTAGAAGCGGGAGTTAGGTACAATGAGCAGTTCTTC	CASSLEAGVRYNEQFF
-	TRBV6-5	TRBJ2-2	-	TGTGCCAGCAGTTATAAGGTTGGCACCGGGGAGCTGTTTTTT	CASSYKVGTGELFF
-	TRBV27	TRBJ2-5	-	TGTGCCAGCGGCAGGAGGCCAGGGGAAGAGACCCAGTACTTC	CASGRRPGEETQYF
-	TRBV2	TRBJ2-4	-	TGTGCCAGCAGTGATCCAGGGCATTCCAAAAACATTCAGTACTTC	CASSDPGHSKNIQYF
-	TRBV5-1	TRBJ1-5	-	TGCGCCAGCAGCCGTGGGGTAAATCAGCCCCAGCATTTT	CASSRGVNQPQHF
-	TRBV5-6	TRBJ1-2	-	TGTGCCAGCAGCTTGGGGATTGTCGGAAGGGGCTATGGCTACACCTTC	CASSLGIVGRGYGYTF
-	TRBV7-2	TRBJ1-2	TRBD1	TGTGCCAGCAGCCGAATGTACAGGGGGCGTAGCTATGGCTACACCTTC	CASSRMYRGRSYGYTF
-	TRBV7-3	TRBJ1-5	TRBD1	TGTGCCAGCAGCTTAGACAGGGGTAACAATCGGCCCCAGCATTTT	CASSLDRGNNRPQHF
-	TRBV10-3	TRBJ2-7	-	TGTGCCATCAGGGCTACAGGGTCTCGAGCCGAGCAGTACTTC	CAIRATGSRAEQYF
once	TRBV5-5	TRBJ1-5	-	TGTGCCAGCAGCACCCCAGGGACCAGTCAGCCCCAGCATTTT	CASSTPGTSQPQHF
-	TRBV5-1	TRBJ2-1	-	TGCGCCAGCAGCTTCTCTAGTGGGAATGAGCAGTTCTTC	CASSFSSGNEQFF
once	TRBV5-1	TRBJ2-2	TRBD1	TGCGCCAGCAGCTTCGGGCAGGGGGCAGGTGCCGGGGAGCTGTTTTTT	CASSFGQGAGAGELFF
few	TRBV20-1	TRBJ1-1	-	TGCAGTGCTGGAAGGATCAGTGAAGCTTTCTTT	CSAGRISEAFF
once	TRBV6-1	TRBJ2-7	-	TGTGCCAGCAGTGGCCCTGCAGTTTCCTACGAGCAGTACTTC	CASSGPAVSYEQYF
-	TRBV30	TRBJ2-4	-	TGTGCCTGGAGTACCCCAGGGGTTCTAGCCAAAAACATTCAGTACTTC	CAWSTPGVLAKNIQYF
-	TRBV6-5	TRBJ2-2	-	TGTGCCAGCAGTGGGCCGGGGGCGCTCACCGGGGAGCTGTTTTTT	CASSGPGALTGELFF
-	TRBV7-9	TRBJ2-3	-	TGTGCCAGCAGCTTAGCGGGGAACGTGGCGGATACGCAGTATTTT	CASSLAGNVADTQYF
-	TRBV6-5	TRBJ1-2	-	TGTGCCATAGGCAGCGGCTATGGCTACACCTTC	CAIGSGYGYTF
-	TRBV7-2	TRBJ2-2	-	TGTGCCAGCAGCTCGAGGAGGGTCATCACCGGGGAGCTGTTTTTT	CASSSRRVITGELFF
-	TRBV7-9	TRBJ2-5	-	TGTGCCAGCAGCTTTGTTAGGGAGACCCAGTACTTC	CASSFVRETQYF
once	TRBV5-3	TRBJ2-5	-	TGTGCCAGAAGGGGCAGTGGAGAGACCCAGTACTTC	CARRGSGETQYF
-	TRBV7-9	TRBJ2-7	-	TGTGCCAGCAGCTTAGACGGGGACGGTACCTACGAGCAGTACTTC	CASSLDGDGTYEQYF
-	TRBV19	TRBJ2-2	-	TGTGCCAGTAGTCCCTTGGACACGAACACCGGGGAGCTGTTTTTT	CASSPLDTNTGELFF
-	TRBV7-9	TRBJ2-6	TRBD1	TGTGCCAGCAGCGTACGGGACAGGGACTCTGGGGCCAACGTCCTGACTTTC	CASSVRDRDSGANVLTF
-	TRBV5-1	TRBJ2-7	TRBD1	TGCGCCAGCAGCTTCCCGGACAGGGTATTAAGCGAGCAGTACTTC	CASSFPDRVLSEQYF
-	TRBV2	TRBJ2-1	-	TGTGCCAGCAGACGGGGGCGGGACGTATACAATGAGCAGTTCTTC	CASRRGRDVYNEQFF
-	TRBV7-9	TRBJ2-2	-	TGTGCCAGCAGCTTAGGAGACGAGGGACTCAACACCGGGGAGCTGTTTTTT	CASSLGDEGLNTGELFF